This entry lists 32 T cell receptor beta chains sequenced from one sample in a study of Graves' ophthalmopathy and Graves' hyperthyroidism. RNA transcripts were the source from which TCR beta CDR3 regions were amplified. RT-PCR in the first round used HTBI primers; a second-round multiplex PCR followed. TCRdb called the multiplex PCR reads again in MiXCR, with one record for every CDR3 protein. The sample holds about 590,000 distinct CDR3 sequences, 35% to 40% seen once. Sequenced material: peripheral blood or thyroid tissue (not recorded which). These receptors all come from an adult man with Graves' hyperthyroidism.

This clonotype was found many times. This chain uses TRBV20-1 with TRBJ1-2, with D possibly being TRBD1 (5 bases). The CDR3 is 12 residues long. Germline V CDR1 and CDR2: DFQATT, SNEGSKA (reference sequence). Trimming shortened V by 3 bases and J by 8 bases, and 13 bases separated the two germline ends. The CDR3 here is CSARGLAVGYTF. The CDR3 DNA sequence: TGCAGTGCTAGGGGACTGGCCGTCGGCTACACCTTC.

J is TRBJ2-3 and V is TRBV5-4; perhaps TRBD2 as D (5 bases). The germline V gene encodes CDR1 SGHNT and CDR2 YYREEE (reference sequence). The V end was cut by 7 bases, the J end by 3 bases, with 18 bases between. This CDR3 has 15 residues. For the CDR3, the DNA is TGTGCCAGCGGTACTCTGAGGGAGTATACAGATACGCAGTATTTT. The encoded protein is CASGTLREYTDTQYF.

This clonotype was picked up a small number of times. The genes are TRBV10-3 and TRBJ2-7, with 12 bases identical to TRBD2. CDR1 ENHRY and CDR2 SYGVKD come from the germline V gene. CDR3 length: 13 residues. V trimming: 8 bases; J trimming: 7 bases; junction bases outside the gene matches: 6. CDR3 coding DNA: TGTGCCATCGGACTAGCGGGAAACAATGAGCAGTACTTC. Translated, it gives CAIGLAGNNEQYF.

This clonotype was detected once. J is TRBJ2-5 and V is TRBV20-1, with a weak D call TRBD2 (5 bases). Germline V gene data show CDR1 as DFQATT and CDR2 as SNEGSKA (reference sequence). This CDR3 has 12 residues. V was shortened by 5 bases and J by 2 bases, with 9 bases between the two germline ends. The CDR3: CSARSGQETQYF. In DNA, the CDR3 is TGCAGTGCTCGGTCGGGACAAGAGACCCAGTACTTC.

In this sample, this clonotype turned up a few times. The conserved final phenylalanine or tryptophan is absent from the CDR3, which likely points to a read error. This sequence joins TRBV29-1 and TRBJ2-7; 7 nucleotides align to TRBD1. Germline V CDR1 and CDR2: SQVTM, ANQGSEA. The CDR3 loop spans 13 amino acids. CDR3 amino acids: CSVYRGDLYGQYL. The CDR3 DNA reads as TGCAGCGTTTACAGGGGTGACTTGTACGGGCAGTACCTC.

Note on this clonotype: A read error may be the cause here, since a much bigger clone is one base away. The genes are TRBV5-1 and TRBJ2-5, with TRBD1 as a possible D gene (6 bases). Germline V gives CDR1 SGHRS, CDR2 YFSETQ. Trimming took off 1 base at V and 7 bases at J, with 17 bases between the two ends. The CDR3 totals 15 residues. The CDR3 region is CASSLSGQPLGTQYF. The DNA for the CDR3 is TGCGCCAGCAGCTTGAGTGGACAGCCCCTAGGGACCCAGTACTTC.

This clonotype has at least ten counts. This rearrangement joins TRBV7-9 to TRBJ1-1; the D gene is possibly TRBD1 (5 bases). The germline V gene has CDR1 SEHNR and CDR2 FQNEAQ (reference sequence). This CDR3 is built from 15 residues. V was pared by 3 bases and J by 0 bases, with 11 bases between. CDR3 nucleotide sequence: TGTGCCAGCAGCTTTTCTGACAGCTTGAACACTGAAGCTTTCTTT. Translating it yields CASSFSDSLNTEAFF.

This chain connects TRBV19 to TRBJ2-2, with 7 bases fitting TRBD2. The CDR3 totals 12 residues. Germline V gene sequence: CDR1 LNHDA, CDR2 SQIVND (reference sequence). The CDR3: CATGGGRRELFF. The CDR3 DNA reads TGTGCGACTGGGGGGGGGAGAAGGGAGCTGTTTTTT. Looking up the rest from reference TRBV19 and TRBJ2-2 gives the full variable domain: DGGITQSPKYLFRKEGQNVTLSCEQNLNHDAMYWYRQDPGQGLRLIYYSQIVNDFQKGDIAEGYSVSREKKESFPLTVTSAQKNPTAFYLCATGGGRRELFFGEGSRLTVL.

At least ten counts were recorded for this clonotype. CDR3 residues: CASGSGGRETQYF. Here the CDR3 DNA reads TGTGCCAGCGGGTCGGGAGGGAGGGAGACCCAGTACTTC. The chain is built from TRBV7-8 and TRBJ2-5; 8 bases fit TRBD2. The CDR3 has 13 residues. After removal of 8 bases from V and 5 bases from J, the junction contained 7 bases not matched to a gene. Germline CDR1 and CDR2: SGHVS and FQNEAQ.

This clonotype was counted ten times or more. The chain links TRBV15 to TRBJ1-2, with D possibly matching TRBD1 (5 bases). V lost 4 bases and J lost 0, with 12 bases in between. CDR1 and CDR2 (germline): LNHNV, YYDKDF (reference sequence). The CDR3 contains 15 residues. DNA of the CDR3: TGTGCCACCAGCACCCTACAGGCCTCTAACTATGGCTACACCTTC. The encoded protein is CATSTLQASNYGYTF. The variable domain in full, with the rest retrieved from reference TRBV15 and TRBJ1-2, is DAMVIQNPRYQVTQFGKPVTLSCSQTLNHNVMYWYQQKSSQAPKLLFHYYDKDFNNEADTPDNFQSRRPNTSFCFLDIRSPGLGDTAMYLCATSTLQASNYGYTFGSGTRLTVV.

The chain uses TRBV12-3 or TRBV12-4 and TRBJ1-1, with 9 bases lining up with TRBD1. V gave up 6 bases and J gave up 4 bases; unmatched junction bases: 3. The CDR3 runs to 13 residues. The chain's CDR3 is CASRTGGITEAFF. The CDR3, as DNA: TGTGCCAGCAGGACAGGGGGTATCACTGAAGCTTTCTTT.

This clonotype was counted many times. The chain is built from TRBV28 and TRBJ2-7; TRBD1 aligns across 9 bases. Per germline, CDR1 MDHEN and CDR2 SYDVKM. The CDR3 extends over 14 amino acids. J lost 0 bases, V lost 4 bases, and 1 base had no gene match. CDR3 DNA sequence: TGTGCCAGCAGTTGGACAGGGGACTCCTACGAGCAGTACTTC. It encodes CASSWTGDSYEQYF.

This clonotype was observed many times. The chain recombines TRBV7-9 with TRBJ1-6; no definite D call. This CDR3 has 15 residues. Germline V CDR1 and CDR2: SEHNR, FQNEAQ (reference sequence). Deletions cut 8 bases from V and 6 bases from J, with 17 bases between. In DNA, the CDR3 is TGTGCCAGCGCTGAGAATACTAGATCTAATTCACCCCTCCACTTT. As protein: CASAENTRSNSPLHF.

Notes on this clonotype: This CDR3 is missing its conserved last phenylalanine or tryptophan, likely due to a read error. The chain employs TRBV6-6 and TRBJ2-7, with 7 bases that match TRBD1. CDR1 and CDR2 (germline): MNHNY, SVGAGI (reference sequence). Unmatched junction bases numbered 11, after V lost 5 bases and J lost 4 bases. CDR3 size: 15 residues. The CDR3 region is CASSVTGTEGYEQYL. The CDR3 region has the DNA TGTGCCAGCAGTGTTACCGGGACAGAGGGATACGAGCAGTACCTC.

Ten or more counts support this clonotype. CDR3 in DNA: TGTGCCAGCAGCTTACTAGCGGGCTACGAGCAGTACTTC. Protein sequence: CASSLLAGYEQYF. The chain joins TRBV7-9 to TRBJ2-7; 8 bases agree with TRBD2. J gave up 3 bases and V 2 bases, and 0 bases lay outside the gene matches. Germline loops: CDR1 SEHNR, CDR2 FQNEAQ (reference sequence). There are 13 residues in the CDR3.

This clonotype appeared a few times. V usage is TRBV29-1 and J usage is TRBJ2-7; 11 positions match TRBD1. J was trimmed by 3 bases and V by 7 bases; bases with no gene match: 11. The CDR3 runs to 15 residues. Germline V gene lookup returns CDR1 SQVTM and CDR2 ANQGSEA. In nucleotides, the CDR3 is TGCAGCGCCATAGACCGGGACAGGGGGGACTACGAGCAGTACTTC. This encodes CSAIDRDRGDYEQYF.

This clonotype occurred a few times. V is TRBV6-5 and J is TRBJ2-2; D is ambiguous. CDR3 length equals 14 residues. V was trimmed by 5 bases and J by 3 bases, leaving 10 bases between them. The germline V gene encodes CDR1 MNHEY and CDR2 SVGAGI. CDR3 DNA sequence: TGTGCCAGCAGTCCGTCTGAATACACCGGGGAGCTGTTTTTT. It translates to CASSPSEYTGELFF.

This clonotype was picked up one time. The junction departs from germline at one end; a sequencing error may be responsible. The chain joins TRBV4-2 to TRBJ2-7; 7 bases line up with TRBD2. This CDR3 is built from 14 residues. Germline values: CDR1 LGHNA, CDR2 YNFKEQ. The CDR3 is CASSQGGSGYEQDF. DNA of the CDR3: TGTGCCAGCAGCCAAGGCGGGAGCGGGTACGAGCAGGACTTC.

V and J are TRBV28 and TRBJ1-1; D gene ambiguous. The CDR3 runs to 14 residues. V was shortened by 3 bases and J by 0 bases, with 8 bases between the two germline ends. The germline V gene has CDR1 MDHEN and CDR2 SYDVKM. DNA of the CDR3: TGTGCCAGCAGTTTGGTGGATTTGAACACTGAAGCTTTCTTT. This sequence encodes CASSLVDLNTEAFF.

The rearrangement uses TRBV9 and TRBJ1-2; 9 bases match TRBD1. This CDR3 region has 14 residues. Germline lookup yields CDR1 SGDLS and CDR2 YYNGEE. V lost 2 bases to trimming and J lost 5 bases; unmatched junction nucleotides: 4. CDR3 amino acids: CASSVEGTGYGYTF. The CDR3 nucleotides are TGTGCCAGCAGCGTTGAAGGGACAGGGTATGGCTACACCTTC.

CDR3 region: CASSPLAGGTPYEQYF. The CDR3 region has the DNA TGTGCCAGCAGCCCTCTAGCGGGAGGTACCCCCTACGAGCAGTACTTC. The chain links TRBV13 to TRBJ2-7; 11 nucleotides align to TRBD2. Germline lookup yields CDR1 PRHDT and CDR2 FYEKMQ (reference sequence). The CDR3 is 16 residues long. The J segment lost 2 bases and the V segment lost 5 bases, leaving 8 bases of the junction unmatched.

This clonotype was seen ten or more times. The chain is built from TRBV9 and TRBJ1-3, with D possibly TRBD1 on 5 matching bases. The CDR3 is 16 residues long. The V gene lost 1 base and the J gene lost 4 bases, with 15 bases spanning the gap. Germline CDR1 SGDLS, CDR2 YYNGEE. The CDR3 DNA reads as TGTGCCAGCAGCGTAACAGGCAGGGCGTCGGGAAACACCATATATTTT. Encoded protein: CASSVTGRASGNTIYF.

This clonotype was seen a few times. The chain carries TRBV2 and TRBJ2-5; the D gene is possibly TRBD2 (5 bases). In germline, CDR1 is SNHLY, CDR2 FYNNEI. V dropped 7 bases and J dropped 1 base, with 28 bases sitting between them. The CDR3 covers 19 residues. The CDR3 DNA reads as TGTGCCAGCATCACGGTCTTCCCAGCGACTACAGAATCCCAAGAGACCCAGTACTTC. Encoded protein: CASITVFPATTESQETQYF. Filled out from reference TRBV2 and TRBJ2-5, the complete variable domain reads EPEVTQTPSHQVTQMGQEVILRCVPISNHLYFYWYRQILGQKVEFLVSFYNNEISEKSEIFDDQFSVERPDGSNFTLKIRSTKLEDSAMYFCASITVFPATTESQETQYFGPGTRLLVL.

In its sample, this clonotype was seen once. The J gene is TRBJ2-5, the V gene TRBV9; TRBD2 matches 7 bases. Germline trimming cut 0 bases from V and 5 bases from J; bases unmatched to any gene: 7. The CDR3 contains 15 residues. The germline CDR1 and CDR2 sequences are SGDLS and YYNGEE. The CDR3 region is CASSVEGRAAETQYF. DNA for the CDR3: TGTGCCAGCAGCGTAGAGGGGAGGGCGGCGGAGACCCAGTACTTC.

A note on this clonotype: Since a much larger clone is just one base distant, this may be a read error. The chain carries TRBV5-1 and TRBJ1-5, with D possibly being TRBD1 (6 bases). Looked up from germline, CDR1 is SGHRS and CDR2 is YFSETQ. CDR3 length: 14 amino acids. CDR3 region: CASSLDTGNQPRHF. CDR3 DNA sequence: TGCGCCAGCAGCTTGGATACAGGGAACCAGCCCCGGCATTTT.

The J gene is TRBJ1-2, the V gene TRBV7-3; a possible D gene is TRBD1 (6 bases). This CDR3 is 14 amino acids long. The ends were cut back, 5 bases at V and 6 bases at J, with 16 bases in the middle. Germline loops: CDR1 SGHTA, CDR2 FQGTGA. CDR3 nucleotide sequence: TGTGCCAGCAGCCAAGATACAGGGTGGAATGGCTACACCTTC. This encodes CASSQDTGWNGYTF.

This clonotype was counted ten times or more. The chain couples TRBV5-1 to TRBJ2-5, with a possible D match to TRBD1 (6 bases). Looked up from germline, CDR1 is SGHRS and CDR2 is YFSETQ. The V end lost 0 bases, the J end lost 1 base, and 7 bases lay between the germline ends. CDR3 length: 14 residues. The CDR3 bases are TGCGCCAGCAGCTTGGTAGGGGGCCAAGAGACCCAGTACTTC. It specifies CASSLVGGQETQYF.

This clonotype was seen many times. The chain couples TRBV12-3 or TRBV12-4 to TRBJ1-1; 9 bases fit TRBD1. This CDR3 region has 15 residues. J lost 4 bases, V lost 8 bases, and 11 bases had no gene match. This chain's CDR3 is CASDPGQGRGTEAFF. CDR3 bases: TGTGCCAGCGACCCGGGACAGGGACGGGGCACTGAAGCTTTCTTT.

The V gene is TRBV10-3, the J gene TRBJ2-3; 12 nucleotides match TRBD2. The CDR3 is 16 amino acids. Trimming removed 10 bases from V and 3 bases from J; junction bases left unmatched: 11. The germline gives CDR1 ENHRY, CDR2 SYGVKD. In nucleotides, the CDR3 is TGTGCCAGCAGCGTTTCTAGCGGGGGGGCGACAGATACGCAGTATTTT. It specifies CASSVSSGGATDTQYF.

The rearrangement uses TRBV10-1 and TRBJ2-7; TRBD2 matches at 9 bases. The V segment lost 6 bases and the J segment 7 bases; nucleotides outside the gene matches: 16. This CDR3 is 16 amino acids long. The germline CDR1 and CDR2 sequences are WNHNN and SYGVQD (reference sequence). CDR3 DNA: TGCGCCAGCAGGGACAATCCTAGCGGGAAAAGTTGTGAGCAGTACTTC. It translates to CASRDNPSGKSCEQYF.

Concerning this clonotype: Its ends do not fully match the called genes, so a read error is possible. The chain uses TRBV7-2 and TRBJ2-1; 7 bases fit TRBD2. The length of the CDR3 is 14 residues. Germline V gives CDR1 SGHTA, CDR2 FQGNSA. The CDR3 DNA follows: TGTGCCAGCAGCCGGAGGAGCGGGACTGCCGAGCCGTACTTC. Residues: CASSRRSGTAEPYF.

CDR3 sequence reads: CSARLPGQNNEQYF. DNA of the CDR3: TGCAGTGCTAGGTTGCCGGGACAGAACAATGAGCAGTACTTC. The chain carries TRBV20-1 and TRBJ2-7; 7 positions agree with TRBD1. Per germline, CDR1 DFQATT and CDR2 SNEGSKA (reference sequence). The CDR3 totals 14 residues. Trimming at V came to 3 bases and at J to 7 bases, leaving 12 bases not matched to a gene.